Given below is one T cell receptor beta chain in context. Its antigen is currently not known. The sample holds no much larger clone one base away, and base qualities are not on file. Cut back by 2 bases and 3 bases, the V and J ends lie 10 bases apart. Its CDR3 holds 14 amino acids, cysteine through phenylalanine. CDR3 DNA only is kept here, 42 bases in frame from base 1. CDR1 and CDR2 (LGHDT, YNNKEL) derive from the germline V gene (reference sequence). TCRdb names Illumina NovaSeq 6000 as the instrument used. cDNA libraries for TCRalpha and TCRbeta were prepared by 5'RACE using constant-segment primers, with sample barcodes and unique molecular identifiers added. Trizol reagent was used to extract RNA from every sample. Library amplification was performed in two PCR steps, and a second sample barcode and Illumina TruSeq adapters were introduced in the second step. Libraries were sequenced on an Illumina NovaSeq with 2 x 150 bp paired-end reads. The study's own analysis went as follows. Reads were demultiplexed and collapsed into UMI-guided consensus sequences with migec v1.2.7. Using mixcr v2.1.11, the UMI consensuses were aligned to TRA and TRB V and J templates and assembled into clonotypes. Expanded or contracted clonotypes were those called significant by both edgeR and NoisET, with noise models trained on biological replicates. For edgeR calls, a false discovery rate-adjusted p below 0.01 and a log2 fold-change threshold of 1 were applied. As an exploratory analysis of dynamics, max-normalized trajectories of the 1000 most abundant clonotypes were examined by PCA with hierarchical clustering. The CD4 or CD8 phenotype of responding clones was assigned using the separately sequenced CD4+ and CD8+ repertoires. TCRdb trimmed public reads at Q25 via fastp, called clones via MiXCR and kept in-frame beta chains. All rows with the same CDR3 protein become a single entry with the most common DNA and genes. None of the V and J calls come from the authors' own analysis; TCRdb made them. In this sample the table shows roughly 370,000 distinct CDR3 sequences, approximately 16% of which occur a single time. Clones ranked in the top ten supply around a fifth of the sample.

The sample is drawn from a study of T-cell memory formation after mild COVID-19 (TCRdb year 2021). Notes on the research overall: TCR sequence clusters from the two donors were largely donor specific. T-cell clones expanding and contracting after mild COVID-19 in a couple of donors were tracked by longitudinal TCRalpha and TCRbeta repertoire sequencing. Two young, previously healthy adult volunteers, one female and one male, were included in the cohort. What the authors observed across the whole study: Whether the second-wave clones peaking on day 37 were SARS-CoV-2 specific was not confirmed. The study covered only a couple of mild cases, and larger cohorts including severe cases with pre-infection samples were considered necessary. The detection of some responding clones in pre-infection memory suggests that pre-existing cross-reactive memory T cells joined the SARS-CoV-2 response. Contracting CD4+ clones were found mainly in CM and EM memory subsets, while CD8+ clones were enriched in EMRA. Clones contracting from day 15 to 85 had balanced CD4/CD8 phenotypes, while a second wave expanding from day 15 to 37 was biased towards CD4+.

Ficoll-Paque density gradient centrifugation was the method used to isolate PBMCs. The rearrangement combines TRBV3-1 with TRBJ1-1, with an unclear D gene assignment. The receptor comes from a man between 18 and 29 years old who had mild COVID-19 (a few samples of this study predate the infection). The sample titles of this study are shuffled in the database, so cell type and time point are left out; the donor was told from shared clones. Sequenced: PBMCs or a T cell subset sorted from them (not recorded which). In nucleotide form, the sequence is TGTGCCAGCAGCCAACTCGGGAAGGACACTGAAGCTTTCTTT. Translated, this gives CASSQLGKDTEAFF. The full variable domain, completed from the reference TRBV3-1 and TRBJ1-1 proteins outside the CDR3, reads DTAVSQTPKYLVTQMGNDKSIKCEQNLGHDTMYWYKQDSKKFLKIMFSYNNKELIINETVPNRFSPKSPDKAHLNLHINSLELGDSAVYFCASSQLGKDTEAFFGQGTRLTVV.